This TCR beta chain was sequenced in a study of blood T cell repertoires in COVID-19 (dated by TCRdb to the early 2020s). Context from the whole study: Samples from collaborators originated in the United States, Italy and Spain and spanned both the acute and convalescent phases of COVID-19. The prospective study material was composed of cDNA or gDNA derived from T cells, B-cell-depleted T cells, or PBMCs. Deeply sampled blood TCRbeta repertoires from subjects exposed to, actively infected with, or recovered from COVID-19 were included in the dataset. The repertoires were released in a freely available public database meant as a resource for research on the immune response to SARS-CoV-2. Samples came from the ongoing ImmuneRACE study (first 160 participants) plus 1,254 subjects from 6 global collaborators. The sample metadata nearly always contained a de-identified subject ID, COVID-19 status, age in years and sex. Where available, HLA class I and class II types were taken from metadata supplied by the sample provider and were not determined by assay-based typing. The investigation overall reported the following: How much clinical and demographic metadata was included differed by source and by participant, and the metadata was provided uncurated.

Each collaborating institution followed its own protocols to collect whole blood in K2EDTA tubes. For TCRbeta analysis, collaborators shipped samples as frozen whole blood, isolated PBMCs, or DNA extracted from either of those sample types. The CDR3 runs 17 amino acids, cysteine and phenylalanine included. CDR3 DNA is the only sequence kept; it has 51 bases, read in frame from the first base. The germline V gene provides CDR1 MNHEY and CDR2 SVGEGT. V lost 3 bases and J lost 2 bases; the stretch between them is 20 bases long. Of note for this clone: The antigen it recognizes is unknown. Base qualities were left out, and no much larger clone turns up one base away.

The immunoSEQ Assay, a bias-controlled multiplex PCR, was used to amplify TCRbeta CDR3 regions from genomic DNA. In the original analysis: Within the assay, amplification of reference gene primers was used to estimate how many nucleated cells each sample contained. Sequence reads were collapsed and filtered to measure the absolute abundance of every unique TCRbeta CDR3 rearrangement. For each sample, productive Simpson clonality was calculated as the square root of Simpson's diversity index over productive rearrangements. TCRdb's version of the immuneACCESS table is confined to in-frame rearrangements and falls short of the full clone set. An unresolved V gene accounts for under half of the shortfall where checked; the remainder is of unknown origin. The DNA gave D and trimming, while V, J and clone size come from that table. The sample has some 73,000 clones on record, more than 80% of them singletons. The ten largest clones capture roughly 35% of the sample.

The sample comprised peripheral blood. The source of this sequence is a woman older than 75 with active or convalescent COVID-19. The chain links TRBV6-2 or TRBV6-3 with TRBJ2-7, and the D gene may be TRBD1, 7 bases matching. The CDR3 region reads CASSYPGPGGGTYEQYF. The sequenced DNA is TGTGCCAGCAGTTATCCTGGCCCAGGAGGGGGCACCTACGAGCAGTACTTC.